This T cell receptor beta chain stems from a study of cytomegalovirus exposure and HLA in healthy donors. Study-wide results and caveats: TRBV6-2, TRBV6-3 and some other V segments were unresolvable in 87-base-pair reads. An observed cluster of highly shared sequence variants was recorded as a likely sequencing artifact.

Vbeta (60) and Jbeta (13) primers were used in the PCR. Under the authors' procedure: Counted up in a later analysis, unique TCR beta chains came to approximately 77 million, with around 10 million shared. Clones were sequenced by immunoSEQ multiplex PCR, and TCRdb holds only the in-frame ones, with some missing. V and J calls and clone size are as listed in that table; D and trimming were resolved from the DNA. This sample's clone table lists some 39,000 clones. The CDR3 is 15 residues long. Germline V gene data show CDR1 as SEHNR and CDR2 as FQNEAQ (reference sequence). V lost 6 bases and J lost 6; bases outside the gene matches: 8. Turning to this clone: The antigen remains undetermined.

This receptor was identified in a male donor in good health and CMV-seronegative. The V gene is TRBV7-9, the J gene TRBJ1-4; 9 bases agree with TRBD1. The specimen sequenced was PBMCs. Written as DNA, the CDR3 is TGTGCCAGCAGTCGATTCGGGGACAGGGATGAAAAACTGTTTTTT. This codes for CASSRFGDRDEKLFF.